Below, 9 T cell receptor beta chains from the same sample are listed, as sequenced in a study of beta chain features in type 1 diabetes. Overall study findings and caveats: Across all four CD4+ subsets, people with type 1 diabetes showed modestly shorter TCRB CDR3s.

These receptors have no identified antigens. Expressed TCRB transcripts got sequenced, as all isolated RNA was reverse transcribed. Here immunoSEQ multiplex PCR was the method, and the copy in TCRdb shows in-frame clones only, minus some. The sample lists roughly 160,000 clones, approximately 7.8% occurring once. Sequencing input: central memory CD4+ T cells from blood. The receptors derive from a woman aged 40 to 50 with type 1 diabetes.

There are a few counts of this clone. The V call is TRBV6-5, the J call TRBJ2-1; D may be TRBD1 (5 bases). Per the germline V gene, CDR1 is MNHEY and CDR2 is SVGAGI. Trimming took off 0 bases at V and 3 bases at J, with 9 bases between the two ends. The CDR3 runs 15 residues. The CDR3 region is CASSYSSRVYNEQFF. The DNA of the CDR3 is TGTGCCAGCAGTTACTCGAGCAGGGTCTACAATGAGCAGTTCTTC.

This clone was seen a few times. The rearrangement links TRBV5-1 to TRBJ2-1, with TRBD2 matching 9 bases. The CDR3 is 15 residues long. The ends lost 0 bases at V and 7 bases at J; junction bases unmatched: 5. Germline CDR1 reads SGHRS; CDR2 reads YFSETQ. The CDR3 region has the DNA TGCGCCAGCAGCTTGGATGGCGGGGGGGCGAATGAGCAGTTCTTC. It translates to CASSLDGGGANEQFF.

This clone turned up a few times. The chain employs TRBV7-9 and TRBJ1-2; 9 bases map to TRBD1. The CDR3 is made up of 14 amino acids. V lost 4 bases and J lost 7; bases outside the gene matches: 7. Germline V gene sequence: CDR1 SEHNR, CDR2 FQNEAQ (reference sequence). This CDR3 is CASSWRTGEGGYTF. CDR3 nucleotide sequence: TGTGCCAGCAGCTGGCGGACAGGGGAGGGTGGCTACACCTTC.

The CDR3 here is CAISIRTAKMNTEAFF. CDR3 bases: TGTGCCATCTCAATCCGGACAGCAAAAATGAACACTGAAGCTTTCTTT. The chain joins TRBV28 to TRBJ1-1; possibly TRBD1 for D (6 bases). The CDR3 sequence is 16 residues long. The germline V and J ends were trimmed by 10 bases and 0 bases, with 21 bases remaining between them. Germline V CDR1 and CDR2: MDHEN, SYDVKM.

This clone was observed a handful of times. Other DNA sequences in this sample translate to the same CDR3. V gene TRBV29-1 combines with J gene TRBJ2-5; 11 bases align to TRBD1. V lost 6 bases to trimming and J lost 5 bases; unmatched junction nucleotides: 8. The CDR3 is made up of 14 amino acids. CDR1 SQVTM and CDR2 ANQGSEA come from the germline V gene. Written as DNA, the CDR3 is TGCAGCGTGGACGGACAGGGGGCCGATGAGACCCAGTACTTC. Translation: CSVDGQGADETQYF.

This clone was counted between two and nine times. V is TRBV5-1 and J is TRBJ1-1; D is possibly TRBD1 (6 bases). The germline V and J ends were trimmed by 4 bases and 4 bases, with 17 bases remaining between them. This CDR3 contains 15 residues. Germline V CDR1 and CDR2: SGHRS, YFSETQ. This CDR3 reads CASSIAGDKGTEAFF. The CDR3, as DNA: TGCGCCAGCAGCATCGCAGGGGACAAAGGCACTGAAGCTTTCTTT.

This clone was detected only a few times. Other DNA sequences of this sample code for an identical CDR3. The CDR3 DNA sequence: TGTGCCAGCAGCTTAGTCGCGGGACTAGCGGCTTACGAGCAGTACTTC. It encodes CASSLVAGLAAYEQYF. The chain carries TRBV7-2 and TRBJ2-7; TRBD2 matches at 11 bases. Germline V gives CDR1 SGHTA, CDR2 FQGNSA. Trimming at V came to 1 base and at J to 4 bases, leaving 6 bases not matched to a gene. CDR3 length: 16 residues.

J is TRBJ2-1 and V is TRBV27; D is unclear. V lost 3 bases to trimming and J lost 6 bases, with 12 bases between them. The CDR3 is 14 residues long. CDR1 is MNHEY and CDR2 is SMNVEV in the germline V gene (reference sequence). CDR3 coding DNA: TGTGCCAGCAGTTTCCGTCGCCAGGCCAATGAGCAGTTCTTC. Amino acids: CASSFRRQANEQFF.

This clone showed up just a few times. The rearrangement uses TRBV2 and TRBJ2-3; TRBD2 aligns across 7 bases. The length of the CDR3 is 14 residues. Germline CDR1 is SNHLY and CDR2 is FYNNEI. The V and J ends lost 4 bases and 2 bases, in that order; junction bases with no gene match: 3. The CDR3 bases are TGTGCCAGCAGTGCCAGCGGGAACACAGATACGCAGTATTTT. Residues: CASSASGNTDTQYF.